Each of the 9 T cell receptor beta chains below was sequenced from the same sample in a study of early T cells in non-severe SARS-CoV-2 infection. A single record per CDR3 protein comes from TCRdb applying MiXCR to the 5' RACE reads. The data show some 57,000 distinct CDR3 sequences, with around 8.5% seen just once and less than 25% held by the top ten. Sequencing was done on a sample of whole blood. The source is an adult who was a healthcare worker with PCR-confirmed SARS-CoV-2 infection or an uninfected control (not recorded which).

In its sample, this clonotype was seen many times. The chain employs TRBV20-1 and TRBJ1-2; 7 nucleotides match TRBD1. Looked up from germline, CDR1 is DFQATT and CDR2 is SNEGSKA (reference sequence). V lost 2 bases to trimming and J lost 2 bases; unmatched junction nucleotides: 2. The CDR3 is 13 residues long. The DNA of the CDR3 is TGCAGTGCTAGACTACAGGGGAACTATGGCTACACCTTC. Amino acid sequence: CSARLQGNYGYTF.

This chain connects TRBV2 to TRBJ2-2, with TRBD1 matching over 9 bases. The junction had 5 bases not matched to a gene; V was cut back by 5 bases and J by 4 bases. This CDR3 has 15 residues. Germline CDR1 is SNHLY and CDR2 is FYNNEI. The CDR3 is CASSRGQGPTGELFF. As DNA, the CDR3 is TGTGCCAGCAGTAGGGGACAGGGACCCACCGGGGAGCTGTTTTTT.

As regards this clonotype: A read error may be the cause here, since a much bigger clone is one base away. The chain joins TRBV18 to TRBJ2-3; D gene unclear. The CDR3 sequence is 14 residues long. Germline assignment: CDR1 KGHSH and CDR2 LQKENI. The CDR3 reads CASSPPTVTDTQCF. DNA of the CDR3: TGTGCCAGCTCACCACCTACGGTCACAGATACGCAGTGTTTT.

The chain's CDR3 is CASSPFAGQETQYF. In nucleotides, the CDR3 is TGTGCCAGCAGCCCTTTCGCGGGTCAGGAGACCCAGTACTTC. This rearrangement joins TRBV14 to TRBJ2-5; TRBD2 might be the D (5 bases). CDR1 is SGHDN, CDR2 FVKESK, per germline. The CDR3 consists of 14 residues. V shed 4 bases and J shed 5 bases, with 14 bases lying between them.

The chain links TRBV4-1 to TRBJ2-5, with D hard to call. The V end was cut by 0 bases, the J end by 4 bases, with 12 bases between. From germline, CDR1 is MGHRA and CDR2 YSYEKL. CDR3 length equals 15 residues. CDR3 sequence reads: CASSQESQPGETQYF. CDR3 DNA: TGCGCCAGCAGCCAAGAGTCCCAGCCGGGAGAGACCCAGTACTTC.

The chain carries TRBV25-1 and TRBJ2-7; a weak D match, TRBD2 (5 bases). The ends were cut back, 2 bases at V and 0 bases at J, with 11 bases in the middle. The CDR3 is made up of 15 amino acids. Germline CDR1 is MGHDK and CDR2 is SYGVNS. The CDR3 nucleotides read TGTGCCAGCAGTGAAGCGGGCGCCTTCTCCTACGAGCAGTACTTC. It yields the protein CASSEAGAFSYEQYF.

This clonotype is medium-sized within its sample. The chain links TRBV10-2 to TRBJ1-4; D remains ambiguous. The ends were cut back, 5 bases at V and 0 bases at J, with 1 base in the middle. CDR1 is WSHSY and CDR2 is SAAADI in the germline V gene. The CDR3 covers 12 residues. CDR3 protein: CASSTTNEKLFF. DNA for the CDR3: TGCGCCAGCAGTACAACTAATGAAAAACTGTTTTTT.

This clonotype was observed a few times. The chain uses TRBV7-2 and TRBJ1-3; no reliable D call. The ends were cut back, 1 base at V and 9 bases at J, with 10 bases in the middle. Germline CDR1 reads SGHTA; CDR2 reads FQGNSA. This CDR3 comprises 13 residues. In nucleotides, the CDR3 is TGTGCCAGCAGCTTAGGACCCCTGGCCACCATATATTTT. It yields the protein CASSLGPLATIYF.

This chain connects TRBV3-1 to TRBJ1-6; 10 bases fit TRBD1. Germline V lookup: CDR1 LGHDT, CDR2 YNNKEL (reference sequence). V lost 2 bases to trimming and J lost 2 bases; unmatched junction nucleotides: 9. This CDR3 region has 19 residues. DNA for the CDR3: TGTGCCAGCAGCCAACAACCGGGACAGGGGAGACCCTATAATTCACCCCTCCACTTT. Translation gives CASSQQPGQGRPYNSPLHF.